The 29 T cell receptor beta chains below all came from one sample that was sequenced in a study of beta chain features in type 1 diabetes. These receptors have no known antigen. Overall study results and limits: All four CD4+ subsets of Type 1 diabetes patients contained TCRB CDR3s that were moderately but significantly shorter.

What was sequenced were expressed TCRB transcripts, since all of the isolated RNA had been reverse transcribed. The assay was immunoSEQ multiplex PCR, and TCRdb's table has in-frame clones only and misses some. Here the sample spans approximately 250,000 clones, 20% to 25% being singletons. Source material: naive CD4+ T cells from blood. The source is a woman aged 25 to 39 with type 1 diabetes.

This chain links TRBV7-2 with TRBJ1-5; 7 nucleotides agree with TRBD1. Trimming cost V 1 base and J 2 bases; bases outside gene matches: 5. The germline gives CDR1 SGHTA, CDR2 FQGNSA. This CDR3 is 16 amino acids long. In DNA, the CDR3 is TGTGCCAGCAGCTTAGGGGGGACAGCTCGCAATCAGCCCCAGCATTTT. Its translation is CASSLGGTARNQPQHF.

This chain uses TRBV18 with TRBJ1-5; D is undetermined. CDR3 length: 12 residues. Trimming took 3 bases from V and 9 from J, leaving 9 bases between them. CDR1 KGHSH and CDR2 LQKENI come from the germline V gene. This CDR3 is CASSPYDGPQHF. DNA for the CDR3: TGTGCCAGCTCACCCTACGATGGGCCCCAGCATTTT.

This chain joins TRBV6-5 and TRBJ2-3; no clear D gene. Germline V gives CDR1 MNHEY, CDR2 SVGAGI. V lost 2 bases and J lost 2, with 8 bases in between. The CDR3 extends over 14 amino acids. CDR3 residues: CASSYLRFTDTQYF. In DNA form, the CDR3 reads TGTGCCAGCAGTTACCTTAGATTCACAGATACGCAGTATTTT.

This clone was observed a handful of times. This sequence joins TRBV7-9 and TRBJ2-5; TRBD2 agrees at 8 bases. The CDR3 has 16 amino acids. CDR1 is SEHNR and CDR2 is FQNEAQ in the germline V gene (reference sequence). Trimming at V came to 4 bases and at J to 3 bases, leaving 10 bases not matched to a gene. This CDR3 reads CASSSRRAGVEETQYF. The CDR3 DNA is TGTGCCAGCAGCTCCCGTCGAGCGGGAGTCGAAGAGACCCAGTACTTC.

The CDR3 spells CASSEFGTSPNEQYF. CDR3 bases: TGTGCCAGCAGCGAATTCGGGACTAGTCCCAACGAGCAGTACTTC. The chain has TRBV7-9 and TRBJ2-7; 8 positions agree with TRBD2. The CDR3 is 15 amino acids. CDR1 and CDR2 from the germline V gene are SEHNR and FQNEAQ (reference sequence). Trimming took 5 bases from V and 5 from J; bases not matched to a gene: 11.

The V call is TRBV11-2, the J call TRBJ2-3, with 10 bases aligning to TRBD2. The germline CDR1 and CDR2 sequences are SGHAT and FQNNGV. Germline trimming cut 2 bases from V and 4 bases from J; bases unmatched to any gene: 12. The CDR3 has 18 amino acids. CDR3 DNA: TGTGCCAGCAGCTTATTCCGTATGCTAGCGGGAGAGCCAGATACGCAGTATTTT. Protein: CASSLFRMLAGEPDTQYF.

J is TRBJ2-3 and V is TRBV11-2; D is ambiguous. Deletions cut 5 bases from V and 2 bases from J, with 17 bases between. This CDR3 comprises 16 residues. CDR1 is SGHAT, CDR2 FQNNGV, per germline. As DNA, the CDR3 is TGTGCCAGCAGCCACCGCGGCAGTCTCCTCACAGATACGCAGTATTTT. It codes for CASSHRGSLLTDTQYF. The complete variable domain, with remaining parts taken from reference TRBV11-2 and TRBJ2-3, reads EAGVAQSPRYKIIEKRQSVAFWCNPISGHATLYWYQQILGQGPKLLIQFQNNGVVDDSQLPKDRFSAERLKGVDSTLKIQPAKLEDSAVYLCASSHRGSLLTDTQYFGPGTRLTVL.

This chain connects TRBV19 to TRBJ2-7; 7 bases fit TRBD2. The CDR3 sequence is 15 residues long. The germline gives CDR1 LNHDA, CDR2 SQIVND (reference sequence). V lost 9 bases and J lost 5; bases outside the gene matches: 16. For the CDR3, the DNA is TGTGCCAGCACCGGAGGGGCGGGAGTATTCCACGAGCAGTACTTC. Its translation is CASTGGAGVFHEQYF.

The chain employs TRBV7-2 and TRBJ2-3, with 11 bases fitting TRBD2. The CDR3 sequence is 16 residues long. The J segment lost 5 bases and the V segment lost 3 bases, leaving 7 bases of the junction unmatched. CDR1 and CDR2 (germline): SGHTA, FQGNSA. The CDR3 sequence is CASSLIAGGVEDTQYF. The CDR3 DNA sequence: TGTGCCAGCAGCTTGATAGCGGGAGGGGTGGAAGATACGCAGTATTTT.

The chain combines TRBV9 with TRBJ2-3; a weak D match, TRBD2 (5 bases). The germline V and J ends were trimmed by 3 bases and 4 bases, with 15 bases remaining between them. Germline V gene lookup returns CDR1 SGDLS and CDR2 YYNGEE. The CDR3 is 15 amino acids. CDR3 in amino acids: CASSGPGSVSDTQYF. The CDR3 nucleotides read TGTGCCAGCAGCGGACCGGGTAGCGTTTCAGATACGCAGTATTTT.

This clone has only a few counts. V usage is TRBV6-6 and J usage is TRBJ2-7; D might be TRBD1 (6 bases). The germline CDR1 and CDR2 sequences are MNHNY and SVGAGI (reference sequence). V gave up 6 bases and J gave up 6 bases, with 12 bases separating them. The CDR3 covers 12 residues. In nucleotides, the CDR3 is TGTGCCAGCAGCCCAGGGGTACGCGAGCAGTACTTC. Its translation: CASSPGVREQYF.

The chain's CDR3 is CASSPSNGQGTDTQYF. The CDR3 DNA reads TGTGCCAGCTCACCATCTAACGGACAGGGAACAGATACGCAGTATTTT. The chain employs TRBV18 and TRBJ2-3, with TRBD1 matching 8 bases. This CDR3 spans 16 amino acids. Germline values: CDR1 KGHSH, CDR2 LQKENI. The ends lost 2 bases at V and 3 bases at J; junction bases unmatched: 7. Complete variable domain (other parts from reference TRBV18 and TRBJ2-3): NAGVMQNPRHLVRRRGQEARLRCSPMKGHSHVYWYRQLPEEGLKFMVYLQKENIIDESGMPKERFSAEFPKEGPSILRIQQVVRGDSAAYFCASSPSNGQGTDTQYFGPGTRLTVL.

The rearrangement joins TRBV20-1 to TRBJ1-4; no clear D. CDR1 is DFQATT, CDR2 SNEGSKA, per germline (reference sequence). Trimming left V 6 bases short and J 3 bases short, with 2 bases between. CDR3 size: 10 residues. Here the CDR3 DNA reads TGCAGTGCCTCTAATGAAAAACTGTTTTTT. Residues: CSASNEKLFF.

The rearrangement joins TRBV6-5 to TRBJ1-1, with D maybe TRBD1 (6 bases). Between the trimmed V and J ends, which lost 6 bases and 1 base, there was a span of 12 bases. The CDR3 covers 14 residues. Germline values: CDR1 MNHEY, CDR2 SVGAGI. The CDR3 region is CASRVWDTNTEAFF. The CDR3 region has the DNA TGTGCCAGCAGGGTTTGGGACACGAACACTGAAGCTTTCTTT.

This clone was counted only a few times. The J gene is TRBJ2-3, the V gene TRBV30; unclear D gene. There are 15 residues in the CDR3. Trimming pared 1 base from V and 6 bases from J, leaving 17 bases between. Germline-derived CDR1 and CDR2 are GTSNPN and SVGIG (reference sequence). The CDR3 sequence is CAWSGGSLPLDTQYF. The CDR3 DNA reads as TGTGCCTGGAGTGGAGGTAGCCTCCCCCTTGATACGCAGTATTTT.

This clone has just a few counts. The rearrangement uses TRBV7-3 and TRBJ1-1, with a possible D match to TRBD1 (6 bases). Looked up from germline, CDR1 is SGHTA and CDR2 is FQGTGA. The CDR3 length is 13 residues. The germline V and J ends were trimmed by 5 bases and 1 base, with 8 bases remaining between them. The CDR3 sequence: CASSADRNTEAFF. CDR3 DNA sequence: TGTGCCAGCAGCGCGGACAGGAACACTGAAGCTTTCTTT. Together with reference TRBV7-3 and TRBJ1-1, the CDR3 gives the full variable domain: GAGVSQTPSNKVTEKGKYVELRCDPISGHTALYWYRQSLGQGPEFLIYFQGTGAADDSGLPNDRFFAVRPEGSVSTLKIQRTERGDSAVYLCASSADRNTEAFFGQGTRLTVV.

CDR3 sequence: CASSELGANEQFF. The CDR3, as DNA: TGTGCCAGCAGTGAATTAGGAGCGAATGAGCAGTTCTTC. This chain uses TRBV2 with TRBJ2-1; no definite D call. V was cut by 2 bases and J by 7 bases, with 9 bases left in between. CDR3 length: 13 residues. Germline lookup yields CDR1 SNHLY and CDR2 FYNNEI.

The chain uses TRBV30 and TRBJ2-1; TRBD2 aligns across 7 bases. From germline, CDR1 is GTSNPN and CDR2 SVGIG (reference sequence). CDR3 length equals 17 residues. Germline trimming cut 2 bases from V and 6 bases from J; bases unmatched to any gene: 16. This chain's CDR3 is CAWSRWRAGRGVNEQFF. CDR3 sequence (DNA): TGTGCCTGGAGTCGTTGGCGAGCGGGACGGGGCGTCAATGAGCAGTTCTTC.

In its sample, this clone was seen a few times. The V and J genes are TRBV7-9 and TRBJ2-5, with a tentative D call TRBD2 (6 bases). Per germline, CDR1 SEHNR and CDR2 FQNEAQ (reference sequence). V was cut by 3 bases and J by 5 bases, with 22 bases left in between. This CDR3 comprises 17 residues. The CDR3 spells CASSFQLAVKREETQYF. The DNA of the CDR3 is TGTGCCAGCAGCTTCCAATTAGCGGTCAAGAGGGAGGAGACCCAGTACTTC.

This clone was found a few times. The chain recombines TRBV7-6 with TRBJ1-2; D remains ambiguous. This CDR3 contains 13 residues. The V and J ends lost 5 bases and 8 bases respectively, with 15 bases between them. Germline-derived CDR1 and CDR2 are SGHVS and FNYEAQ. The CDR3: CASSAALMRGYTF. The CDR3 coding sequence is TGTGCCAGCAGCGCCGCCCTAATGCGGGGCTACACCTTC.

This clone has just one count. This chain uses TRBV6-1 with TRBJ2-1, with D perhaps matching TRBD2 (6 bases). The CDR3 spans 14 residues. The V end lost 3 bases, the J end lost 8 bases, and 14 bases lay between the germline ends. Looked up from germline, CDR1 is MNHNS and CDR2 is SASEGT. CDR3 region: CASSEGREGDEQFF. The CDR3 DNA reads TGTGCCAGCAGTGAGGGGCGGGAAGGGGATGAGCAGTTCTTC.

This clone was observed a few times. The rearrangement joins TRBV19 to TRBJ2-1; a weak D match, TRBD1 (5 bases). V lost 5 bases to trimming and J lost 2 bases, with 7 bases between them. This CDR3 comprises 13 residues. CDR1 and CDR2 from the germline V gene are LNHDA and SQIVND (reference sequence). DNA of the CDR3: TGTGCCAGTAGTGGCAGGGCCTACAATGAGCAGTTCTTC. Its protein product is CASSGRAYNEQFF.

The V call is TRBV5-4, the J call TRBJ1-2, with 8 bases aligning to TRBD1. The CDR3 spans 14 residues. Per germline, CDR1 SGHNT and CDR2 YYREEE (reference sequence). Unmatched junction bases numbered 7, after V lost 4 bases and J lost 5 bases. The CDR3 region has the DNA TGTGCCAGCAGCCCGGGGACAGGATATTATGGCTACACCTTC. Amino acids: CASSPGTGYYGYTF.

The chain joins TRBV30 to TRBJ2-3; TRBD2 aligns across 8 bases. J was trimmed by 3 bases and V by 4 bases; bases with no gene match: 6. Germline V gene lookup returns CDR1 GTSNPN and CDR2 SVGIG (reference sequence). The CDR3 contains 14 residues. DNA of the CDR3: TGTGCCTGGACTAAGCGGGAGAGAACAGATACGCAGTATTTT. The encoded protein is CAWTKRERTDTQYF. Complete variable domain (other parts from reference TRBV30 and TRBJ2-3): SQTIHQWPATLVQPVGSPLSLECTVEGTSNPNLYWYRQAAGRGLQLLFYSVGIGQISSEVPQNLSASRPQDRQFILSSKKLLLSDSGFYLCAWTKRERTDTQYFGPGTRLTVL.

V usage is TRBV27 and J usage is TRBJ2-5; 8 positions match TRBD1. Germline V gene data show CDR1 as MNHEY and CDR2 as SMNVEV (reference sequence). J lost 5 bases, V lost 9 bases, and 8 bases had no gene match. There are 13 residues in the CDR3. Here the CDR3 reads CASRTGSWETQYF. CDR3 sequence (DNA): TGTGCCAGTAGGACAGGGTCATGGGAGACCCAGTACTTC.

The chain has TRBV7-9 and TRBJ1-2, with a weak D call TRBD1 (5 bases). Germline CDR1 reads SEHNR; CDR2 reads FQNEAQ (reference sequence). This CDR3 has 13 amino acids. V shed 4 bases and J shed 7 bases, with 13 bases lying between them. DNA of the CDR3: TGTGCCAGCAGCTCGTCTCGGGACTCTGGCTACACCTTC. Amino acids: CASSSSRDSGYTF.

The V and J genes are TRBV15 and TRBJ2-1; unclear D gene. V was trimmed by 1 base and J by 6 bases, leaving 4 bases between them. This CDR3 is 12 amino acids long. CDR1 and CDR2 from the germline V gene are LNHNV and YYDKDF (reference sequence). DNA of the CDR3: TGTGCCACCAGCAGAGCAGGCAATGAGCAGTTCTTC. It encodes CATSRAGNEQFF.

The chain combines TRBV2 with TRBJ2-1; D might be TRBD2 (5 bases). This CDR3 has 14 amino acids. The V and J ends lost 5 bases and 0 bases respectively, with 8 bases between them. Per the germline V gene, CDR1 is SNHLY and CDR2 is FYNNEI. DNA of the CDR3: TGTGCCAGCAGTCACGGGATCTCCTACAATGAGCAGTTCTTC. The encoded protein is CASSHGISYNEQFF.

The V gene is TRBV30, the J gene TRBJ1-1; 7 bases agree with TRBD1. Germline loops: CDR1 GTSNPN, CDR2 SVGIG (reference sequence). V lost 5 bases and J lost 5; bases outside the gene matches: 5. The CDR3 spans 12 residues. This CDR3 is CAWARQGTEAFF. CDR3 sequence (DNA): TGTGCCTGGGCTAGACAGGGAACTGAAGCTTTCTTT.